These 28 T cell receptor beta chains share one sample of origin, sequenced in a study of neurological immune-mediated disorders. TCRdb re-called the 5' RACE reads with MiXCR, one entry per CDR3 protein. The sample lists tens of thousands of distinct CDR3 sequences; 3% to 3.5% were seen once. Material: PBMCs. The receptors shown here come from a man aged 40-49 years with multiple sclerosis.

There are a few counts of this clonotype. In DNA, the CDR3 is TGTGCCAGCAGCTTAGACAGGGTAGGCACTGAAGCTTTCTTT. Translated: CASSLDRVGTEAFF. The chain couples TRBV7-6 to TRBJ1-1, with D perhaps TRBD1 (6 bases). V was pared by 1 base and J by 4 bases, with 10 bases between. The CDR3 has 14 amino acids. Per the germline V gene, CDR1 is SGHVS and CDR2 is FNYEAQ.

This clonotype was counted many times. The chain joins TRBV5-5 to TRBJ2-1; TRBD2 agrees at 11 bases. CDR1 and CDR2 (germline): SGHKS, YYEKEE (reference sequence). This CDR3 region has 16 residues. V shed 4 bases and J 6 bases; nucleotides not matched to a gene: 9. CDR3 coding DNA: TGTGCCAGCAGCCCCCTAGCGGGGGGCATCCTCAATGAGCAGTTCTTC. Translating it yields CASSPLAGGILNEQFF.

This clonotype was detected many times. CDR3 bases: TGTGCCAGCAGCCTCCCCCCCGGAGGGGGAACAGATACGCAGTATTTT. The encoded protein is CASSLPPGGGTDTQYF. The V call is TRBV7-9, the J call TRBJ2-3, with D perhaps being TRBD1 or TRBD2 (6 bases each). The CDR3 has 16 amino acids. V was pared by 5 bases and J by 3 bases, with 18 bases between. Germline CDR1 reads SEHNR; CDR2 reads FQNEAQ (reference sequence).

This clonotype appeared many times. This chain links TRBV5-5 with TRBJ2-5; D ambiguous. The CDR3 consists of 13 residues. Germline-derived CDR1 and CDR2 are SGHKS and YYEKEE (reference sequence). Trimming left V 0 bases short and J 4 bases short, with 7 bases between. The CDR3 nucleotides read TGTGCCAGCAGCTTGGGGTCGCGAGAGACCCAGTACTTC. It yields the protein CASSLGSRETQYF.

This clonotype came up many times. The chain recombines TRBV5-6 with TRBJ1-1; maybe TRBD1 (5 bases). There are 15 residues in the CDR3. Per germline, CDR1 SGHDT and CDR2 YYEEEE. The V end was cut by 4 bases, the J end by 5 bases, with 18 bases between. The CDR3 DNA follows: TGTGCCAGCAGCACATTACCGTGGGGCGGAACTGAAGCTTTCTTT. This encodes CASSTLPWGGTEAFF.

This clonotype appeared many times. The chain couples TRBV5-5 to TRBJ1-3; weak D call: TRBD1 (6 bases). Trimming took off 5 bases at V and 3 bases at J, with 15 bases between the two ends. Germline CDR1 and CDR2: SGHKS and YYEKEE (reference sequence). The CDR3 totals 15 residues. The CDR3 DNA is TGTGCCAGCAGTTACCAAACAGGGAATGGAAACACCATATATTTT. It is translated as CASSYQTGNGNTIYF.

This clonotype was recorded at least ten times. The chain combines TRBV10-3 with TRBJ1-1; perhaps TRBD1 as D (6 bases). Trimming removed 1 base at V and 8 bases at J, with 11 bases between. Germline V gene data show CDR1 as ENHRY and CDR2 as SYGVKD. This CDR3 comprises 13 residues. CDR3 DNA: TGTGCCATCAGTGAGTTTACAGGGTCGGAAGCTTTCTTT. It encodes CAISEFTGSEAFF.

The table lists this clonotype with many counts. V usage is TRBV5-1 and J usage is TRBJ2-1; 8 nucleotides align to TRBD2. In germline, CDR1 is SGHRS, CDR2 YFSETQ. The CDR3 runs to 13 residues. V gave up 4 bases and J gave up 8 bases; unmatched junction bases: 5. The CDR3 DNA is TGCGCCAGCAGCATAGGACTAGCCGATGAGCAGTTCTTC. This codes for CASSIGLADEQFF.

Comments on this clonotype: Relative to the germline gene, one junction end is altered; a read error may explain this. V gene TRBV18 combines with J gene TRBJ1-5; D remains ambiguous. The CDR3 is 14 residues long. Germline V gene lookup returns CDR1 KGHSH and CDR2 LQKENI. CDR3 nucleotides: TGTGCCAGCTCCCCACGCGGCGACGATCAGCCCCAGCATTTT. Amino acid sequence: CASSPRGDDQPQHF.

The CDR3 here is CATSHRTSGRANYNEQFF. CDR3 sequence (DNA): TGTGCCACCAGTCACCGGACTAGCGGGAGGGCCAACTACAATGAGCAGTTCTTC. The V call is TRBV24-1, the J call TRBJ2-1; 15 bases line up with TRBD2. The CDR3 loop spans 18 amino acids. After removal of 6 bases from V and 3 bases from J, the junction contained 8 bases not matched to a gene. Germline lookup yields CDR1 KGHDR and CDR2 SFDVKD.

The table lists this clonotype with many counts. J is TRBJ2-5 and V is TRBV5-1; 10 bases map to TRBD2. Germline V gives CDR1 SGHRS, CDR2 YFSETQ. This CDR3 contains 17 residues. Trimming cost V 5 bases and J 5 bases; bases outside gene matches: 15. In DNA, the CDR3 is TGCGCCAGCAGAGAATGGCTAGCGGGGGATCTTGAGGAGACCCAGTACTTC. Translating it yields CASREWLAGDLEETQYF.

This clonotype has at least ten counts. The rearrangement links TRBV12-3 or TRBV12-4 to TRBJ1-1; D gene uncertain. This CDR3 contains 12 residues. V was trimmed by 6 bases and J by 10 bases, leaving 15 bases between them. The CDR3 nucleotides read TGTGCCAGCAGAGAGGCCTACCCGGGAGCTTTCTTT. As protein: CASREAYPGAFF.

This clonotype occurred many times. The chain carries TRBV5-1 and TRBJ2-2; D not resolved. This CDR3 is built from 12 residues. Trimming cost V 0 bases and J 6 bases, with 3 bases left between them. The germline CDR1 and CDR2 sequences are SGHRS and YFSETQ. The CDR3: CASSLEPGELFF. CDR3 nucleotides: TGCGCCAGCAGCTTGGAACCCGGGGAGCTGTTTTTT.

This clonotype occurred many times. The chain has TRBV12-3 or TRBV12-4 and TRBJ1-5; TRBD1 matches 10 bases. The V and J ends lost 7 bases and 2 bases, in that order; junction bases with no gene match: 17. The length of the CDR3 is 19 residues. CDR3 region: CASTIGRDRGPNGNQPQHF. The CDR3 DNA sequence: TGTGCCAGCACTATCGGCCGGGACAGGGGCCCTAATGGCAATCAGCCCCAGCATTTT.

This clonotype occurred many times. The V and J genes are TRBV12-3 or TRBV12-4 and TRBJ1-1; D perhaps matches TRBD1 (5 bases). The CDR3 runs 13 residues. V lost 3 bases and J 2 bases, leaving 7 bases between the germline ends. The CDR3 sequence: CASSFDRNTEAFF. As DNA, the CDR3 is TGTGCCAGCAGTTTCGACAGAAACACTGAAGCTTTCTTT.

This clonotype occurred many times. This chain joins TRBV20-1 and TRBJ2-1; 12 nucleotides agree with TRBD2. Germline trimming cut 5 bases from V and 9 bases from J; bases unmatched to any gene: 14. The CDR3 consists of 16 residues. In germline, CDR1 is DFQATT, CDR2 SNEGSKA (reference sequence). The CDR3 reads CSASYPMGLAGREQFF. CDR3 nucleotide sequence: TGCAGTGCTTCCTACCCTATGGGACTAGCGGGTCGTGAGCAGTTCTTC.

There are many counts of this clonotype. The chain carries TRBV12-3 or TRBV12-4 and TRBJ2-2; 11 positions match TRBD2. Trimming at V came to 3 bases and at J to 3 bases, leaving 3 bases not matched to a gene. This CDR3 contains 16 residues. The CDR3 reads CASSLVAGGYTGELFF. The CDR3 DNA reads TGTGCCAGCAGTTTGGTAGCGGGGGGGTACACCGGGGAGCTGTTTTTT.

This clonotype was observed at least ten times. The V call is TRBV7-9, the J call TRBJ1-4; D call uncertain. Germline assignment: CDR1 SEHNR and CDR2 FQNEAQ (reference sequence). CDR3 length equals 14 residues. The V and J ends lost 0 bases and 10 bases respectively, with 12 bases between them. The CDR3 loop reads CASSLALRGGKLFF. The CDR3 coding sequence is TGTGCCAGCAGCTTAGCGCTTCGGGGAGGAAAACTGTTTTTT.

Only a few counts were recorded for this clonotype. The chain is built from TRBV5-1 and TRBJ2-2; TRBD1 matches 9 bases. The CDR3 runs 16 residues. J lost 2 bases, V lost 2 bases, and 4 bases had no gene match. The germline CDR1 and CDR2 sequences are SGHRS and YFSETQ. The CDR3 bases are TGCGCCAGCAGCTTTGCGGGACAGGGAAACACCGGGGAGCTGTTTTTT. Its protein product is CASSFAGQGNTGELFF.

This clonotype was counted ten times or more. J is TRBJ1-4 and V is TRBV12-3 or TRBV12-4, with TRBD1 matching over 9 bases. With 6 bases clipped from V and 7 bases from J, the junction kept 6 bases outside the gene matches. The CDR3 extends over 14 amino acids. CDR3 sequence reads: CASRSRQGVEKLFF. The CDR3 bases are TGTGCCAGCAGGAGTCGACAGGGGGTTGAAAAACTGTTTTTT.

The sample holds many counts of this clonotype. DNA for the CDR3: TGTGCCAGCAGCCACACCCTTAGGCTCGATTACAATGAGCAGTTCTTC. It specifies CASSHTLRLDYNEQFF. V usage is TRBV4-2 and J usage is TRBJ2-1; D gene unclear. The CDR3 is made up of 16 amino acids. V was clipped by 3 bases and J by 4 bases, with 16 bases between them. Germline CDR1 is LGHNA and CDR2 is YNFKEQ.

This clonotype showed up many times. The genes are TRBV5-1 and TRBJ2-1; weak D call: TRBD1 (5 bases). Germline V gene data show CDR1 as SGHRS and CDR2 as YFSETQ. The V end lost 3 bases, the J end lost 5 bases, and 15 bases lay between the germline ends. This CDR3 has 15 residues. CDR3 DNA sequence: TGCGCCAGCAGCTCGAGGACAACCACAAACAATGAGCAGTTCTTC. This encodes CASSSRTTTNNEQFF.

DNA for the CDR3: TGTGCCAGCCTACCTAGCGGGAGTTCCTACAATGAGCAGTTCTTC. Residues: CASLPSGSSYNEQFF. The V gene is TRBV12-3 or TRBV12-4, the J gene TRBJ2-1; 10 nucleotides agree with TRBD2. This CDR3 has 15 amino acids. The V and J ends lost 8 bases and 1 base, in that order; junction bases with no gene match: 5.

The sample holds many counts of this clonotype. CDR3 sequence reads: CASSFWDTGELFF. The CDR3 DNA follows: TGTGCCAGCAGTTTCTGGGACACCGGGGAGCTGTTTTTT. V usage is TRBV12-3 or TRBV12-4 and J usage is TRBJ2-2, with unresolved D. The V and J ends lost 3 bases and 3 bases respectively, with 5 bases between them. The CDR3 extends over 13 amino acids.

This clonotype was seen at least ten times. This chain connects TRBV25-1 to TRBJ1-2; 9 positions match TRBD1. This CDR3 region has 13 residues. The J segment lost 8 bases and the V segment lost 6 bases, leaving 7 bases of the junction unmatched. The germline V gene encodes CDR1 MGHDK and CDR2 SYGVNS. In DNA, the CDR3 is TGTGCCAGCAGATCCGGGACAGGGCACGGCTACACCTTC. It specifies CASRSGTGHGYTF.

The table lists this clonotype with many counts. The rearrangement links TRBV5-1 to TRBJ1-2, with 7 bases lining up with TRBD1. V dropped 0 bases and J dropped 0; count of bases not matched to a gene: 5. The CDR3 is 16 amino acids. CDR1 SGHRS and CDR2 YFSETQ come from the germline V gene. The CDR3 sequence: CASSLGDSQANYGYTF. CDR3 coding DNA: TGCGCCAGCAGCTTGGGGGACAGTCAAGCTAACTATGGCTACACCTTC. The full variable domain, rest sourced from reference TRBV5-1 and TRBJ1-2, is KAGVTQTPRYLIKTRGQQVTLSCSPISGHRSVSWYQQTPGQGLQFLFEYFSETQRNKGNFPGRFSGRQFSNSRSEMNVSTLELGDSALYLCASSLGDSQANYGYTFGSGTRLTVV.

The rearrangement joins TRBV27 to TRBJ1-2; 12 nucleotides align to TRBD1. The V gene's germline CDR1 is MNHEY and CDR2 SMNVEV (reference sequence). J lost 2 bases, V lost 2 bases, and 9 bases had no gene match. The CDR3 has 18 residues. The CDR3 region is CASSLGYLGQGANYGYTF. The CDR3 DNA reads as TGTGCCAGCAGTTTAGGCTACCTGGGACAGGGGGCGAACTATGGCTACACCTTC.

This clonotype appeared many times. The genes are TRBV5-8 and TRBJ2-1, with D hard to call. In germline, CDR1 is SGHTS, CDR2 YDEGEE. The CDR3 loop spans 14 amino acids. V lost 4 bases, J lost 6 bases, and 14 bases lay in between. The CDR3 nucleotides are TGTGCCAGCAGCAGCCTATACCTCCTCAATGAGCAGTTCTTC. Its protein product is CASSSLYLLNEQFF.